The 25 T cell receptor beta chains below come from one sample, sequenced in a study of blood T cell repertoires in COVID-19. Clones were read by immunoSEQ multiplex PCR, and TCRdb kept only the in-frame ones, dropping some. The sample holds more than 70,000 clones, approximately 86% seen once. Sequences were obtained from peripheral blood. Receptor source: a man older than 75 with active or convalescent COVID-19.

A single count supports this clone. This chain links TRBV6-2 or TRBV6-3 with TRBJ1-2; 8 bases match TRBD1. This CDR3 contains 15 residues. CDR1 is MNHEY, CDR2 SVGEGT, per germline. The J segment lost 4 bases and the V segment lost 4 bases, leaving 8 bases of the junction unmatched. CDR3 sequence: CASSSFGQGGYGYTF. The DNA of the CDR3 is TGTGCCAGCAGTTCCTTCGGACAGGGCGGCTATGGCTACACCTTC.

The rearrangement joins TRBV6-2 or TRBV6-3 to TRBJ2-3, with 9 bases aligning to TRBD2. The V and J ends lost 0 bases and 4 bases, in that order; junction bases with no gene match: 11. The length of the CDR3 is 18 residues. Per germline, CDR1 MNHEY and CDR2 SVGEGT. Here the CDR3 DNA reads TGTGCCAGCAGTTACTCGACGTTGATAGCGGGAGAAGCAGATACGCAGTATTTT. It codes for CASSYSTLIAGEADTQYF.

This sequence joins TRBV6-2 or TRBV6-3 and TRBJ2-3, with D possibly matching TRBD1 (6 bases). Germline V gives CDR1 MNHEY, CDR2 SVGEGT. V shed 4 bases and J shed 3 bases, with 11 bases lying between them. The CDR3 sequence is 14 residues long. The CDR3 is CASSWRTVTDTQYF. The CDR3 DNA follows: TGTGCCAGCAGTTGGAGGACAGTGACAGATACGCAGTATTTT.

The chain carries TRBV7-2 and TRBJ1-2; perhaps TRBD1 as D (5 bases). Trimming took 2 bases from V and 4 from J, leaving 11 bases between them. From germline, CDR1 is SGHTA and CDR2 FQGNSA. The CDR3 is 14 amino acids. The CDR3 DNA follows: TGTGCCAGCAGCTTATGGGGGGTTGGCTATGGCTACACCTTC. Protein: CASSLWGVGYGYTF.

V and J are TRBV10-3 and TRBJ2-2; maybe TRBD2 (5 bases). The germline gives CDR1 ENHRY, CDR2 SYGVKD. This CDR3 contains 14 residues. The V end was cut by 7 bases, the J end by 1 base, with 10 bases between. CDR3: CAITRGRNTGELFF. CDR3 DNA: TGTGCCATCACCCGCGGGCGGAACACCGGGGAGCTGTTTTTT.

The genes are TRBV19 and TRBJ2-7, with TRBD2 identical over 8 bases. The V gene's germline CDR1 is LNHDA and CDR2 SQIVND (reference sequence). Trimming took 3 bases from V and 2 from J; bases not matched to a gene: 6. The CDR3 totals 15 residues. CDR3 bases: TGTGCCAGTAGTATTAGTTTGGGACTAGCCTACGAGCAGTACTTC. Residues: CASSISLGLAYEQYF.

The V call is TRBV29-1, the J call TRBJ2-7, with TRBD1 as a possible D gene (5 bases). The CDR3 loop spans 15 amino acids. Germline CDR1 is SQVTM and CDR2 is ANQGSEA. The V end lost 3 bases, the J end lost 4 bases, and 19 bases lay between the germline ends. CDR3 sequence reads: CSVEADQGYPYEQYF. Here the CDR3 DNA reads TGCAGCGTTGAGGCCGACCAGGGCTACCCGTACGAGCAGTACTTC.

The chain is built from TRBV20-1 and TRBJ1-1; TRBD1 agrees at 10 bases. The V and J ends lost 3 bases and 0 bases, in that order; junction bases with no gene match: 16. CDR3 length equals 19 residues. Germline-derived CDR1 and CDR2 are DFQATT and SNEGSKA (reference sequence). In nucleotides, the CDR3 is TGCAGTGCTAGTTTGGGACAGGGGCCCTCTTTTTCAATGAACACTGAAGCTTTCTTT. Amino acids: CSASLGQGPSFSMNTEAFF.

This clone has just a few counts. The J gene is TRBJ2-7, the V gene TRBV6-6, with TRBD1 as a possible D gene (6 bases). V dropped 5 bases and J dropped 4 bases, with 9 bases sitting between them. The CDR3 is made up of 12 amino acids. Per germline, CDR1 MNHNY and CDR2 SVGAGI (reference sequence). CDR3 amino acids: CASSAGAYEQYF. CDR3 in DNA: TGTGCCAGCAGTGCAGGGGCTTACGAGCAGTACTTC.

The chain uses TRBV18 and TRBJ2-2; no definite D call. There are 14 residues in the CDR3. Germline V lookup: CDR1 KGHSH, CDR2 LQKENI. V lost 4 bases and J lost 3, with 9 bases in between. The CDR3 loop is CASSLTSDTGELFF. The CDR3 nucleotides are TGTGCCAGCTCACTGACGAGCGACACCGGGGAGCTGTTTTTT.

The V call is TRBV5-1, the J call TRBJ1-4; 9 nucleotides match TRBD1. Germline-derived CDR1 and CDR2 are SGHRS and YFSETQ. The CDR3 loop spans 18 amino acids. V lost 3 bases to trimming and J lost 8 bases; unmatched junction nucleotides: 17. The CDR3, as DNA: TGCGCCAGCAGCTCGCGGACAGGGGAGCTAAGGGCGAGGGAAAAACTGTTTTTT. This codes for CASSSRTGELRAREKLFF. Full variable domain (remainder filled in from reference TRBV5-1 and TRBJ1-4): KAGVTQTPRYLIKTRGQQVTLSCSPISGHRSVSWYQQTPGQGLQFLFEYFSETQRNKGNFPGRFSGRQFSNSRSEMNVSTLELGDSALYLCASSSRTGELRAREKLFFGSGTQLSVL.

The genes are TRBV21-1 and TRBJ1-5; TRBD1 is taken as the D call from the table, unchecked against the DNA. TRBV21-1 is annotated as a pseudogene. The CDR3 is made up of 14 amino acids. The CDR3 bases are TGTGCCAGCAGCCTAGGGACAGGGAGTCAGCCCCAGCATTTT. The encoded protein is CASSLGTGSQPQHF.

The chain recombines TRBV24-1 with TRBJ2-2; 7 bases match TRBD2. The junction had 8 bases not matched to a gene; V was cut back by 2 bases and J by 3 bases. The V gene's germline CDR1 is KGHDR and CDR2 SFDVKD. This CDR3 is 17 amino acids long. This CDR3 is CATSDSGEREDTGELFF. For the CDR3, the DNA is TGTGCCACCAGTGATTCAGGCGAACGGGAGGACACCGGGGAGCTGTTTTTT.

V and J are TRBV27 and TRBJ1-1; tentative D call: TRBD1 (5 bases). The CDR3 totals 13 residues. Germline CDR1 reads MNHEY; CDR2 reads SMNVEV (reference sequence). Trimming shortened V by 5 bases and J by 1 base, and 8 bases separated the two germline ends. This CDR3 is CASSGQANTEAFF. The DNA of the CDR3 is TGTGCCAGCAGTGGACAAGCGAACACTGAAGCTTTCTTT.

The chain uses TRBV6-2 or TRBV6-3 and TRBJ2-5; no clear D. The length of the CDR3 is 12 residues. Germline CDR1 MNHEY, CDR2 SVGEGT. V was shortened by 2 bases and J by 5 bases, with 6 bases between the two germline ends. The CDR3 region is CASSYARETQYF. The CDR3, as DNA: TGTGCCAGCAGTTACGCGCGGGAGACCCAGTACTTC.

The gene calls are TRBV28 and TRBJ2-1, with 8 bases identical to TRBD2. The trim removed 4 bases at V and 3 bases at J, leaving 5 bases unmatched. The germline CDR1 and CDR2 sequences are MDHEN and SYDVKM. The CDR3 sequence is 15 residues long. CDR3 in DNA: TGTGCCAGCAGTTCCGGGACTAGTTTCTACAATGAGCAGTTCTTC. This codes for CASSSGTSFYNEQFF.

In its sample, this clone was seen a few times. V usage is TRBV7-3 and J usage is TRBJ2-2, with TRBD2 identical over 10 bases. Per the germline V gene, CDR1 is SGHTA and CDR2 is FQGTGA. The V gene end was trimmed by 6 bases and the J gene end by 0 bases; junction bases not matched to a gene: 4. The CDR3 loop spans 16 amino acids. The CDR3 DNA follows: TGTGCCAGCAGGGAGACTAGCGGGCCGAACACCGGGGAGCTGTTTTTT. Protein sequence: CASRETSGPNTGELFF.

Regarding this clone: Other DNA sequences in this specimen translate into the identical CDR3. V is TRBV7-2 and J is TRBJ2-5; the match to TRBD2 covers 10 bases. The V gene end was trimmed by 0 bases and the J gene end by 5 bases; junction bases not matched to a gene: 0. The CDR3 consists of 14 residues. The germline CDR1 and CDR2 sequences are SGHTA and FQGNSA. The CDR3 DNA is TGTGCCAGCAGCTTAGCTAGCGGGAGGGAGACCCAGTACTTC. It specifies CASSLASGRETQYF.

Only one count was recorded for this clone. The V call is TRBV9, the J call TRBJ1-4; 8 nucleotides align to TRBD1. The V and J ends lost 0 bases and 7 bases, in that order; junction bases with no gene match: 8. CDR1 and CDR2 (germline): SGDLS, YYNGEE. This CDR3 is 16 amino acids long. The CDR3 DNA reads TGTGCCAGCAGCGTAGGGACAGGGACCCCCCGTGAAAAACTGTTTTTT. This encodes CASSVGTGTPREKLFF.

The V call is TRBV19, the J call TRBJ2-2, with 11 bases identical to TRBD2. This CDR3 is 17 amino acids long. Germline V gives CDR1 LNHDA, CDR2 SQIVND (reference sequence). The ends lost 1 base at V and 3 bases at J; junction bases unmatched: 4. The CDR3 here is CASSIGPGLADTGELFF. CDR3 nucleotide sequence: TGTGCCAGTAGTATAGGCCCGGGACTAGCGGACACCGGGGAGCTGTTTTTT.

V is TRBV6-5 and J is TRBJ2-1; 8 bases line up with TRBD2. The CDR3 sequence is 15 residues long. Trimming at V came to 4 bases and at J to 3 bases, leaving 5 bases not matched to a gene. Per germline, CDR1 MNHEY and CDR2 SVGAGI. CDR3: CASSFLRGDYNEQFF. In DNA, the CDR3 is TGTGCCAGCAGTTTCCTGCGGGGGGACTACAATGAGCAGTTCTTC.

The chain links TRBV11-1 to TRBJ2-1; 10 bases are shared with TRBD1. Looked up from germline, CDR1 is SGHAT and CDR2 is FQDESV (reference sequence). Trimming took 4 bases from V and 9 from J; bases not matched to a gene: 9. This CDR3 region has 15 residues. Here the CDR3 DNA reads TGTGCCAGCAGCTCCCCGGGACAGGGGTCGGGTGAGCAGTTCTTC. It translates to CASSSPGQGSGEQFF.

The chain joins TRBV28 to TRBJ1-3, with D maybe TRBD1 (6 bases). The V end was cut by 5 bases, the J end by 1 base, with 21 bases between. This CDR3 region has 18 residues. The germline CDR1 and CDR2 sequences are MDHEN and SYDVKM. The CDR3 is CASSPAGGAGYSGNTIYF. For the CDR3, the DNA is TGTGCCAGCAGTCCCGCGGGGGGCGCAGGTTATTCTGGAAACACCATATATTTT.

For the CDR3, the DNA is TGTGCCAGCAGCCGTATGCTGACCGGGACTGAAGCTTTCTTT. Protein sequence: CASSRMLTGTEAFF. V usage is TRBV14 and J usage is TRBJ1-1; D not certain. The CDR3 totals 14 residues. Trimming cost V 4 bases and J 5 bases, with 14 bases left between them. In germline, CDR1 is SGHDN, CDR2 FVKESK.

V gene TRBV30 combines with J gene TRBJ1-2; tentatively, D is TRBD1 (6 bases). V was cut by 5 bases and J by 4 bases, with 20 bases left in between. Germline assignment: CDR1 GTSNPN and CDR2 SVGIG (reference sequence). The CDR3 has 15 amino acids. This chain's CDR3 is CAWDPGQGTSYGYTF. The DNA of the CDR3 is TGTGCCTGGGATCCGGGACAAGGGACCTCCTATGGCTACACCTTC.